Shown below are 10 T cell receptor beta chains from a single sample sequenced in a study of vaccination effects on CD4 cells after COVID-19. The antigens these receptors bind are not known. Antigen-specific CD4+ T cell clonotypes were called by their expansion after viral peptide-pool culture in ViraFEST. Between days 9 and 11 of culture, CD4+ T cells were separated out. Profiling relied on immunoSEQ multiplex PCR, and the TCRdb table lists in-frame clones only, not all of them. The table lists about 60,000 clones, roughly 81% of them singletons, with roughly 2.7% in the top ten. Source: CD4+ T cells from PBMCs cultured with HCoV-229E spike peptides, taken before COVID-19 vaccination. These receptors were collected from a human donor who received a COVID-19 vaccine.

This clone was seen a single time. The V call is TRBV7-2, the J call TRBJ1-4; 8 nucleotides match TRBD1. J was trimmed by 4 bases and V by 6 bases; bases with no gene match: 10. This CDR3 has 16 amino acids. The germline V gene has CDR1 SGHTA and CDR2 FQGNSA. CDR3 region: CASSLGPGQVNEKLFF. The CDR3 bases are TGTGCCAGCAGTTTGGGTCCGGGACAGGTTAATGAAAAACTGTTTTTT.

This chain connects TRBV19 to TRBJ1-5; D gene ambiguous. CDR1 is LNHDA, CDR2 SQIVND, per germline (reference sequence). V lost 5 bases to trimming and J lost 6 bases, with 14 bases between them. This CDR3 has 14 residues. CDR3 in amino acids: CASSHTTSGQPQHF. The CDR3, as DNA: TGTGCCAGTAGTCACACTACTTCGGGTCAGCCCCAGCATTTT.

The chain joins TRBV6-4 to TRBJ1-2; D might be TRBD1 (5 bases). This CDR3 region has 12 residues. The V gene's germline CDR1 is MRHNA and CDR2 SNTAGT. The V gene lost 4 bases and the J gene lost 5 bases, with 8 bases spanning the gap. The CDR3 spells CASSAGGYGYTF. The DNA of the CDR3 is TGTGCCAGCAGTGCCGGGGGGTATGGCTACACCTTC.

The rearrangement joins TRBV2 to TRBJ2-7, with TRBD2 identical over 7 bases. The CDR3 extends over 13 amino acids. Per germline, CDR1 SNHLY and CDR2 FYNNEI. The CDR3 loop reads CAINTGERGPSCV. CDR3 coding DNA: TGTGCCATTAATACCGGCGAGCGGGGCCCCTCGTGCGTC.

The chain joins TRBV4-2 to TRBJ2-6, with D hard to call. Deletions cut 1 base from V and 0 bases from J, with 7 bases between. The germline V gene encodes CDR1 LGHNA and CDR2 YNFKEQ. This CDR3 is built from 16 residues. The CDR3 spells CASSQAVSSGANVLTF. DNA for the CDR3: TGTGCCAGCAGCCAAGCTGTTAGCTCTGGGGCCAACGTCCTGACTTTC.

V and J are TRBV7-7 and TRBJ2-5; 8 nucleotides match TRBD2. The V and J ends lost 5 bases and 5 bases, in that order; junction bases with no gene match: 10. Germline V CDR1 and CDR2: SSHAT, FNYEAQ (reference sequence). CDR3 length: 15 amino acids. CDR3 loop: CASSRSGLAQETQYF. The CDR3 DNA reads as TGTGCCAGCAGCCGCTCCGGACTAGCTCAGGAGACCCAGTACTTC.

V is TRBV24-1 and J is TRBJ2-3; a possible D gene is TRBD2 (7 bases). The V gene lost 0 bases and the J gene lost 5 bases, with 23 bases spanning the gap. The CDR3 has 19 amino acids. Germline values: CDR1 KGHDR, CDR2 SFDVKD. The CDR3 DNA reads as TGTGCCACCAGTGATTTGCAAGGGGGGGCCGGGACGGAAGGAGATACGCAGTATTTT. The encoded protein is CATSDLQGGAGTEGDTQYF.

The chain uses TRBV11-3 and TRBJ2-3; D uncertain. Per the germline V gene, CDR1 is SGHNT and CDR2 is YENEEA. Deletions cut 3 bases from V and 1 base from J, with 5 bases between. The CDR3 runs to 13 residues. DNA of the CDR3: TGTGCCAGCAGCTTTGACGGCACAGATACGCAGTATTTT. Its translation is CASSFDGTDTQYF.

This chain connects TRBV19 to TRBJ2-3, with TRBD1 matching over 9 bases. Germline CDR1 reads LNHDA; CDR2 reads SQIVND (reference sequence). Trimming removed 5 bases from V and 5 bases from J; junction bases left unmatched: 8. The CDR3 totals 15 residues. CDR3 nucleotides: TGTGCCAGTAGTCACCGGGACAGGGCGGGAGATACGCAGTATTTT. Its protein is CASSHRDRAGDTQYF. The variable domain in full, completed from reference TRBV19 and TRBJ2-3, reads DGGITQSPKYLFRKEGQNVTLSCEQNLNHDAMYWYRQDPGQGLRLIYYSQIVNDFQKGDIAEGYSVSREKKESFPLTVTSAQKNPTAFYLCASSHRDRAGDTQYFGPGTRLTVL.

The rearrangement uses TRBV6-1 and TRBJ2-5; perhaps D is TRBD1 or TRBD2 (6 bases each). The CDR3 extends over 17 amino acids. V lost 1 base to trimming and J lost 2 bases, with 17 bases between them. CDR1 is MNHNS, CDR2 SASEGT, per germline. As DNA, the CDR3 is TGTGCCAGCAGTGAAGAACTGCGTGGAGGGGGTCAAGAGACCCAGTACTTC. Translated: CASSEELRGGGQETQYF.